These 30 T cell receptor beta chains were all obtained from the same sample, sequenced in a study of blood T cell repertoires in COVID-19. Assay: immunoSEQ multiplex PCR; the TCRdb copy retains only in-frame clones and omits some. The repertoire holds a few hundred thousand clones, 80% to 90% seen once, with under 2.5% in the top ten. The specimen was PBMCs or T cells enriched from blood (not recorded which). Receptor source: a woman in her forties or fifties who had recovered from COVID-19.

J is TRBJ1-2 and V is TRBV27, with D possibly being TRBD1 (6 bases). The CDR3 sequence is 15 residues long. V dropped 5 bases and J dropped 2 bases, with 15 bases sitting between them. Per germline, CDR1 MNHEY and CDR2 SMNVEV (reference sequence). The CDR3, as DNA: TGTGCCAGCAGTACTCGGACAAGGGGGAACTATGGCTACACCTTC. The encoded protein is CASSTRTRGNYGYTF.

CDR3 nucleotides: TGTGCCAGCTCACCAGTCAGAGTTAGCGGACATGCCGATGGCTACACCTTC. It encodes CASSPVRVSGHADGYTF. V usage is TRBV18 and J usage is TRBJ1-2; perhaps TRBD1 as D (5 bases). The CDR3 extends over 17 amino acids. Germline CDR1 reads KGHSH; CDR2 reads LQKENI. V lost 2 bases and J lost 6, with 22 bases in between.

V is TRBV21-1 and J is TRBJ2-2; no DNA check was done on the table's D call, TRBD2. TRBV21-1 has pseudogene status. The CDR3 sequence is 20 residues long. Written as DNA, the CDR3 is TGTGCCAGCAGCAAAAGGAAGCGGAGACTAGCGGGGGTGGGCGCCGGGGAGCTGTTTTTT. Protein product: CASSKRKRRLAGVGAGELFF.

This clone was detected only once. The chain carries TRBV13 and TRBJ2-7, with D possibly TRBD1 on 6 matching bases. V lost 1 base and J lost 2, with 12 bases in between. CDR3 size: 15 residues. Germline V gene lookup returns CDR1 PRHDT and CDR2 FYEKMQ (reference sequence). CDR3: CASSLVSRGTYEQYF. The CDR3 DNA reads TGTGCCAGCAGCTTAGTATCCAGGGGTACCTACGAGCAGTACTTC.

The chain links TRBV6-4 to TRBJ1-1; D uncertain. V lost 0 bases and J lost 5, with 7 bases in between. Germline lookup yields CDR1 MRHNA and CDR2 SNTAGT. The CDR3 sequence is 13 residues long. The CDR3 protein is CASSDSGRTEAFF. As DNA, the CDR3 is TGTGCCAGCAGTGACTCCGGGAGGACTGAAGCTTTCTTT.

J is TRBJ2-7 and V is TRBV3-1 (or the pseudogene TRBV3-2); the match to TRBD2 covers 12 bases. The CDR3 is 13 amino acids. The ends lost 4 bases at V and 6 bases at J; junction bases unmatched: 1. Germline V gene sequence: CDR1 LGHDT, CDR2 YNNKEL (reference sequence). The DNA of the CDR3 is TGTGCCAGCAGCCTACTAGCGGGAGGCGAGCAGTACTTC. As protein: CASSLLAGGEQYF.

The rearrangement joins TRBV27 to TRBJ1-5; the match to TRBD1 covers 7 bases. The V and J ends lost 10 bases and 0 bases, in that order; junction bases with no gene match: 6. Looked up from germline, CDR1 is MNHEY and CDR2 is SMNVEV (reference sequence). The CDR3 sequence is 14 residues long. The CDR3 bases are TGTGCCAACCTCCCAGGGGGTAGCAATCAGCCCCAGCATTTT. This gives the protein CANLPGGSNQPQHF.

CDR3 amino acids: CASGGTSGNTEYF. The CDR3 coding sequence is TGTGCCAGCGGGGGGACTAGCGGGAACACAGAGTACTTC. V is TRBV2 and J is TRBJ2-4, with 13 bases matching TRBD2. The CDR3 length is 13 residues. Trimming took 8 bases from V and 14 from J; bases not matched to a gene: 9. Germline CDR1 is SNHLY and CDR2 is FYNNEI. Looking up the rest from reference TRBV2 and TRBJ2-4 gives the full variable domain: EPEVTQTPSHQVTQMGQEVILRCVPISNHLYFYWYRQILGQKVEFLVSFYNNEISEKSEIFDDQFSVERPDGSNFTLKIRSTKLEDSAMYFCASGGTSGNTEYFGAGTRLSVL.

The sample holds a few counts of this clone. V and J are TRBV27 and TRBJ2-3; TRBD2 agrees at 13 bases. Trimming took 5 bases from V and 1 from J; bases not matched to a gene: 3. The CDR3 runs to 16 residues. Germline CDR1 and CDR2: MNHEY and SMNVEV (reference sequence). Written as DNA, the CDR3 is TGTGCCAGCAGTCTTGGACTAGCGGGAGGCACAGATACGCAGTATTTT. Translation gives CASSLGLAGGTDTQYF.

V usage is TRBV7-9 and J usage is TRBJ1-1; a weak D match, TRBD1 (5 bases). CDR3 length equals 14 residues. Germline values: CDR1 SEHNR, CDR2 FQNEAQ (reference sequence). Trimming took off 5 bases at V and 1 base at J, with 11 bases between the two ends. In DNA form, the CDR3 reads TGTGCCAGCAGCCAACTCGGGGGGAACACTGAAGCTTTCTTT. Amino acid sequence: CASSQLGGNTEAFF.

On this clone: Other DNA sequences in the same sample also yield this CDR3. The rearrangement links TRBV9 to TRBJ2-1, with a weak D call TRBD1 (5 bases). With 8 bases removed from V and 6 bases from J, the gap between germline ends came to 12 bases. Per the germline V gene, CDR1 is SGDLS and CDR2 is YYNGEE. This CDR3 spans 12 amino acids. DNA of the CDR3: TGTGCCAGTTCCCCAGGGTTCAATGAGCAGTTCTTC. As protein: CASSPGFNEQFF.

This chain links TRBV6-5 with TRBJ1-2, with D unclear. The V end lost 4 bases, the J end lost 4 bases, and 10 bases lay between the germline ends. This CDR3 contains 13 residues. CDR1 and CDR2 (germline): MNHEY, SVGAGI. CDR3 DNA sequence: TGTGCCAGCAGTTCCGGAGGAGGCTATGGCTACACCTTC. Its protein is CASSSGGGYGYTF.

The V and J genes are TRBV6-5 and TRBJ2-7, with 7 positions matching TRBD2. Germline V gives CDR1 MNHEY, CDR2 SVGAGI. The V gene end was trimmed by 6 bases and the J gene end by 0 bases; junction bases not matched to a gene: 5. This CDR3 has 14 residues. The DNA for the CDR3 is TGTGCCAGCAGGACGACTAGCAGCTCCTACGAGCAGTACTTC. It yields the protein CASRTTSSSYEQYF.

The chain recombines TRBV7-9 with TRBJ1-2, with D perhaps matching TRBD1 (5 bases). Germline CDR1 SEHNR, CDR2 FQNEAQ (reference sequence). V shed 5 bases and J shed 4 bases, with 17 bases lying between them. The CDR3 has 15 amino acids. CDR3 sequence reads: CASSTVRDGTYGYTF. As DNA, the CDR3 is TGTGCCAGCAGCACAGTCAGGGATGGCACCTATGGCTACACCTTC. Using reference TRBV7-9 and TRBJ1-2 for the parts outside the CDR3, the full variable domain is DTGVSQNPRHKITKRGQNVTFRCDPISEHNRLYWYRQTLGQGPEFLTYFQNEAQLEKSRLLSDRFSAERPKGSFSTLEIQRTEQGDSAMYLCASSTVRDGTYGYTFGSGTRLTVV.

The V call is TRBV10-3, the J call TRBJ2-7; tentatively, D is TRBD1 (6 bases). This CDR3 is 13 amino acids long. The germline gives CDR1 ENHRY, CDR2 SYGVKD. V dropped 0 bases and J dropped 5 bases, with 8 bases sitting between them. The CDR3 spells CAISESGADEQYF. The DNA for the CDR3 is TGTGCCATCAGTGAGTCGGGGGCGGACGAGCAGTACTTC.

The chain carries TRBV18 and TRBJ2-5; D is unclear. V lost 5 bases and J lost 2, with 9 bases in between. This CDR3 has 13 residues. Germline V gene sequence: CDR1 KGHSH, CDR2 LQKENI. The chain's CDR3 is CASSTLLQETQYF. Here the CDR3 DNA reads TGTGCCAGCTCAACACTACTACAAGAGACCCAGTACTTC.

V gene TRBV6-5 combines with J gene TRBJ1-2, with 9 bases fitting TRBD1. V lost 5 bases and J lost 5; bases outside the gene matches: 9. This CDR3 contains 15 residues. CDR1 MNHEY and CDR2 SVGAGI come from the germline V gene. This CDR3 is CASSTRDRAPYGYTF. The DNA for the CDR3 is TGTGCCAGCAGTACGCGGGACAGGGCTCCTTATGGCTACACCTTC.

This clone was observed a single time. The chain recombines TRBV7-8 with TRBJ2-1, with 12 bases matching TRBD2. The CDR3 has 17 residues. The germline V gene has CDR1 SGHVS and CDR2 FQNEAQ. Unmatched junction bases numbered 2, after V lost 2 bases and J lost 0 bases. CDR3 nucleotides: TGTGCCAGCAGCTTACTAGCGGGAGGGAGCTCCTACAATGAGCAGTTCTTC. Its protein product is CASSLLAGGSSYNEQFF.

This chain joins TRBV3-1 (or the pseudogene TRBV3-2) and TRBJ2-5; D may be TRBD1 (5 bases). This CDR3 comprises 13 residues. Trimming took off 0 bases at V and 9 bases at J, with 11 bases between the two ends. In germline, CDR1 is LGHDT, CDR2 YNNKEL (reference sequence). The chain's CDR3 is CASSQDRDTAQYF. The DNA for the CDR3 is TGTGCCAGCAGCCAAGACAGGGATACGGCCCAGTACTTC.

This clone was seen only a few times. The chain combines TRBV20-1 with TRBJ2-1; D gene uncertain. Trimming stripped 6 bases from V and 1 base from J, with 4 bases between. CDR1 is DFQATT and CDR2 is SNEGSKA in the germline V gene (reference sequence). The CDR3 extends over 11 amino acids. The CDR3 loop is CSARSYNEQFF. The CDR3 DNA is TGCAGTGCCCGGTCCTACAATGAGCAGTTCTTC.

The CDR3 is CASSSDQETQYF. For the CDR3, the DNA is TGTGCCAGCAGTTCCGACCAAGAGACCCAGTACTTC. The chain combines TRBV12-3 or TRBV12-4 with TRBJ2-5; D call uncertain. V was cut by 4 bases and J by 0 bases, with 3 bases left in between. The CDR3 has 12 amino acids.

The chain links TRBV7-2 to TRBJ2-1, with 7 bases aligning to TRBD2. This CDR3 region has 17 residues. The germline CDR1 and CDR2 sequences are SGHTA and FQGNSA. After removal of 3 bases from V and 1 base from J, the junction contained 9 bases not matched to a gene. The CDR3 DNA sequence: TGTGCCAGCAGCTTTAAGGTGTCGGGAGGTTCCTACAATGAGCAGTTCTTC. Translated, it gives CASSFKVSGGSYNEQFF.

The J gene is TRBJ2-2, the V gene TRBV11-2, with 8 bases lining up with TRBD2. V shed 4 bases, J shed 7 bases, and the junction held 11 bases outside the gene matches. The germline CDR1 and CDR2 sequences are SGHAT and FQNNGV. The CDR3 consists of 16 residues. The chain's CDR3 is CASSWGSGGPVGELFF. In DNA form, the CDR3 reads TGTGCCAGCAGCTGGGGTTCGGGAGGGCCCGTCGGGGAGCTGTTTTTT.

The rearrangement joins TRBV30 to TRBJ1-6; no clear D gene. The germline V gene encodes CDR1 GTSNPN and CDR2 SVGIG (reference sequence). Trimming cost V 4 bases and J 6 bases, with 10 bases left between them. The CDR3 runs 13 residues. The CDR3 sequence: CAWTMGLNSPLHF. The CDR3 DNA sequence: TGTGCCTGGACGATGGGCCTTAATTCACCCCTCCACTTT.

V usage is TRBV7-9 and J usage is TRBJ1-4; D unresolved. Germline V gene data show CDR1 as SEHNR and CDR2 as FQNEAQ (reference sequence). V was cut by 1 base and J by 0 bases, with 6 bases left in between. CDR3 length equals 15 residues. CDR3 coding DNA: TGTGCCAGCAGCTTAGTTAGCACAACTAATGAAAAACTGTTTTTT. This translates into CASSLVSTTNEKLFF.

This clone occurred a few times. This CDR3 is CASSRGGVGFISGNTIYF. The CDR3 DNA reads as TGTGCCAGCAGCCGAGGGGGAGTCGGCTTTATCTCTGGAAACACCATATATTTT. The rearrangement uses TRBV4-2 and TRBJ1-3; D might be TRBD1 (6 bases). V lost 4 bases, J lost 0 bases, and 19 bases lay in between. The CDR3 runs to 18 residues. CDR1 and CDR2 (germline): LGHNA, YNFKEQ.

V and J are TRBV27 and TRBJ2-1; 8 positions match TRBD2. Germline loops: CDR1 MNHEY, CDR2 SMNVEV (reference sequence). The CDR3 sequence is 13 residues long. The J segment lost 12 bases and the V segment lost 2 bases, leaving 6 bases of the junction unmatched. CDR3 protein: CASSLGGTRWQFF. CDR3 nucleotides: TGTGCCAGCAGTTTAGGCGGGACTAGGTGGCAGTTCTTC.

The CDR3 region is CASKVAGALYEQYF. The CDR3 DNA reads TGTGCCAGCAAGGTTGCGGGGGCTCTTTACGAGCAGTACTTC. The chain carries TRBV5-6 and TRBJ2-7, with D possibly being TRBD2 (7 bases). V shed 6 bases and J shed 4 bases, with 17 bases lying between them. The CDR3 loop spans 14 amino acids. Germline loops: CDR1 SGHDT, CDR2 YYEEEE.

This clone was seen once. The chain couples TRBV28 to TRBJ2-7; D might be TRBD2 (6 bases). The CDR3 covers 14 residues. The V gene lost 3 bases and the J gene lost 3 bases, with 12 bases spanning the gap. The V gene's germline CDR1 is MDHEN and CDR2 SYDVKM. The CDR3 is CASSFAGRFYEQYF. The CDR3 DNA sequence: TGTGCCAGCAGTTTTGCGGGACGGTTCTACGAGCAGTACTTC.

The chain carries TRBV18 and TRBJ2-1, with 7 positions matching TRBD2. This CDR3 has 16 residues. Germline V gene sequence: CDR1 KGHSH, CDR2 LQKENI. J was trimmed by 5 bases and V by 6 bases; bases with no gene match: 13. The DNA of the CDR3 is TGTGCCAGCTCCGCCCTCGGCGGGAGCTCTAACAATGAGCAGTTCTTC. It codes for CASSALGGSSNNEQFF.